These 27 T cell receptor beta chains originate from one sample sequenced in a study of human T cells and chemical hapten exposure. Time point of the sample: healthy volunteer bleed at 2 weeks. Unfractionated whole blood was the source from which total RNA was extracted. One entry per CDR3 protein, called by TCRdb with MiXCR from the RACE reads. The table has around 31,000 distinct CDR3 sequences, 7.4% seen once. Sample: whole blood. The receptor set was obtained from a human donor in good health. Some clones in this sample may be carry-over from other donors' samples.

This clonotype was detected many times. The chain couples TRBV2 to TRBJ1-2; D is uncertain. Looked up from germline, CDR1 is SNHLY and CDR2 is FYNNEI. V was pared by 0 bases and J by 4 bases, with 15 bases between. CDR3 length: 16 residues. The CDR3, as DNA: TGTGCCAGCAGTGAAGCGCTTCGAAGGTTAAGCTATGGCTACACCTTC. Amino acids: CASSEALRRLSYGYTF.

This clonotype was found many times. The chain uses TRBV28 and TRBJ1-5, with unresolved D. Trimming took 6 bases from V and 3 from J, leaving 15 bases between them. Germline V gene lookup returns CDR1 MDHEN and CDR2 SYDVKM. CDR3 size: 15 residues. This chain's CDR3 is CASSSLPLSNQPQHF. The CDR3 DNA reads TGTGCCAGCAGCTCACTACCCTTGTCCAATCAGCCCCAGCATTTT.

The chain joins TRBV28 to TRBJ2-3; D not certain. The germline V gene encodes CDR1 MDHEN and CDR2 SYDVKM. Trimming cost V 9 bases and J 4 bases, with 8 bases left between them. The CDR3 length is 11 residues. The CDR3 spells CASTRSDTQYF. The CDR3 nucleotides read TGTGCCAGTACCCGATCAGATACGCAGTATTTT.

This clonotype has at least ten counts. The chain combines TRBV7-9 with TRBJ2-1; D unclear. Germline V lookup: CDR1 SEHNR, CDR2 FQNEAQ (reference sequence). The V and J ends lost 4 bases and 9 bases respectively, with 16 bases between them. The CDR3 runs 14 residues. In DNA form, the CDR3 reads TGTGCCAGCAGCTCTCAGACTCGCCAAAGTGAGCAGTTCTTC. Amino acid sequence: CASSSQTRQSEQFF. Full variable domain (remainder filled in from reference TRBV7-9 and TRBJ2-1): DTGVSQNPRHKITKRGQNVTFRCDPISEHNRLYWYRQTLGQGPEFLTYFQNEAQLEKSRLLSDRFSAERPKGSFSTLEIQRTEQGDSAMYLCASSSQTRQSEQFFGPGTRLTVL.

CDR3 in amino acids: CASSRGQDSYNEQFF. The CDR3 coding sequence is TGTGCCAGCAGCAGGGGACAGGACTCCTACAATGAGCAGTTCTTC. The chain joins TRBV5-4 to TRBJ2-1; 8 positions agree with TRBD1. Germline CDR1 and CDR2: SGHNT and YYREEE (reference sequence). V was clipped by 4 bases and J by 0 bases; unmatched bases: 3. The length of the CDR3 is 15 residues.

This clonotype has more than one count but fewer than ten. V and J are TRBV12-3 or TRBV12-4 and TRBJ2-1; possibly TRBD2 for D (6 bases). The CDR3 consists of 11 residues. Trimming shortened V by 5 bases and J by 10 bases, and 9 bases separated the two germline ends. CDR3 loop: CASSESGEQFF. DNA of the CDR3: TGTGCCAGCAGTGAAAGCGGGGAGCAGTTCTTC.

Sample share makes this clonotype medium-sized. The chain couples TRBV28 to TRBJ2-1; 10 bases line up with TRBD1. The CDR3 contains 11 residues. The J segment lost 13 bases and the V segment lost 4 bases, leaving 1 base of the junction unmatched. The V gene's germline CDR1 is MDHEN and CDR2 SYDVKM. The CDR3 DNA sequence: TGTGCCAGCAGTTGGACAGGGGGACAGTTCTTC. Translating it yields CASSWTGGQFF.

There are a few counts of this clonotype. The V call is TRBV5-1, the J call TRBJ2-1; 8 bases match TRBD1. V dropped 4 bases and J dropped 4; count of bases not matched to a gene: 13. The CDR3 spans 17 residues. The germline V gene has CDR1 SGHRS and CDR2 YFSETQ. In nucleotides, the CDR3 is TGCGCCAGCAGCCCAGGACAGGGTCGAAACCGTTACAATGAGCAGTTCTTC. Its translation: CASSPGQGRNRYNEQFF.

This clonotype has more than one count but fewer than ten. This sequence joins TRBV7-2 and TRBJ2-7; 15 positions match TRBD2. The CDR3 runs 15 residues. V shed 4 bases, J shed 4 bases, and the junction held 2 bases outside the gene matches. Germline V lookup: CDR1 SGHTA, CDR2 FQGNSA. The CDR3 is CASSWGLAGGYEQYF. CDR3 bases: TGTGCCAGCAGCTGGGGACTAGCGGGGGGATACGAGCAGTACTTC. Full variable domain (rest looked up from reference TRBV7-2 and TRBJ2-7): GAGVSQSPSNKVTEKGKDVELRCDPISGHTALYWYRQSLGQGLEFLIYFQGNSAPDKSGLPSDRFSAERTGGSVSTLTIQRTQQEDSAVYLCASSWGLAGGYEQYFGPGTRLTVT.

The CDR3 nucleotides read TGTGCCAGCAGGCCCCTCGGGCGGGAGGGGGGGAATGAGCAGTTCTTC. This translates into CASRPLGREGGNEQFF. The chain couples TRBV6-6 to TRBJ2-1, with 9 positions matching TRBD2. With 6 bases clipped from V and 7 bases from J, the junction kept 13 bases outside the gene matches. This CDR3 has 16 amino acids. Looked up from germline, CDR1 is MNHNY and CDR2 is SVGAGI (reference sequence).

Remarks on this clonotype: A single base separates this from a much larger clone, so it may be a read error. The gene calls are TRBV12-3 or TRBV12-4 and TRBJ1-6; D not resolved. Trimming removed 1 base at V and 8 bases at J, with 9 bases between. The length of the CDR3 is 14 residues. Here the CDR3 DNA reads TGTGCCAGCAGTTTAGGGGCGGGGTATTCACCCCTCCACTTT. Residues: CASSLGAGYSPLHF.

The CDR3 is CASSYVLDSPLHF. For the CDR3, the DNA is TGTGCCAGCAGTTATGTTTTGGATTCACCCCTCCACTTT. This chain connects TRBV6-6 to TRBJ1-6; D not certain. The CDR3 has 13 amino acids. CDR1 and CDR2 from the germline V gene are MNHNY and SVGAGI (reference sequence). Trimming pared 3 bases from V and 8 bases from J, leaving 8 bases between.

This clonotype was seen only a few times. The gene calls are TRBV7-2 and TRBJ2-4; 7 bases agree with TRBD2. Looked up from germline, CDR1 is SGHTA and CDR2 is FQGNSA. V lost 5 bases, J lost 9 bases, and 7 bases stayed unmatched. This CDR3 contains 13 residues. The CDR3 nucleotides read TGTGCCAGCAGCCCCCTATGGGGGGGCATTCAGTACTTC. Translation: CASSPLWGGIQYF.

The chain couples TRBV12-3 or TRBV12-4 to TRBJ1-1; D is possibly TRBD1 (5 bases). V lost 6 bases and J lost 4, with 15 bases in between. This CDR3 comprises 14 residues. The CDR3 reads CASSPGYVGTEAFF. The CDR3 coding sequence is TGTGCCAGCAGCCCAGGGTATGTTGGCACTGAAGCTTTCTTT.

The J gene is TRBJ1-1, the V gene TRBV28; 10 nucleotides match TRBD1. CDR3 length equals 18 residues. The germline V gene encodes CDR1 MDHEN and CDR2 SYDVKM. The junction had 14 bases not matched to a gene; V was cut back by 6 bases and J by 1 base. Here the CDR3 DNA reads TGTGCCAGCAGCCCGGCCGGGACAGGGGCTCAGTGGAACACTGAAGCTTTCTTT. It translates to CASSPAGTGAQWNTEAFF.

This clonotype was counted many times. The rearrangement links TRBV6-2 or TRBV6-3 to TRBJ2-7, with TRBD2 matching 10 bases. The V segment lost 7 bases and the J segment 1 base; nucleotides outside the gene matches: 16. The germline V gene has CDR1 MNHEY and CDR2 SVGEGT. The CDR3 runs 18 residues. This chain's CDR3 is CASNHPGLAGADSYEQYF. The CDR3 bases are TGTGCCAGCAACCACCCGGGGCTAGCGGGGGCCGATTCCTACGAGCAGTACTTC.

V gene TRBV5-1 combines with J gene TRBJ1-1; weak D call: TRBD1 (5 bases). Germline V gene data show CDR1 as SGHRS and CDR2 as YFSETQ. There are 15 residues in the CDR3. Between the trimmed V and J ends, which lost 0 bases and 0 bases, there was a span of 9 bases. CDR3 nucleotides: TGCGCCAGCAGCTTGGGGGGGAGGATGAACACTGAAGCTTTCTTT. Protein sequence: CASSLGGRMNTEAFF.

This clonotype has only a few counts. The V and J genes are TRBV4-2 and TRBJ2-1, with 9 nucleotides matching TRBD2. From germline, CDR1 is LGHNA and CDR2 YNFKEQ. The CDR3 is 16 residues long. J was trimmed by 10 bases and V by 0 bases; bases with no gene match: 10. The CDR3 spells CASSQDGYGAGGEQFF. The CDR3 nucleotides are TGTGCCAGCAGCCAAGATGGGTACGGGGCGGGAGGGGAGCAGTTCTTC.

This clonotype was counted at least ten times. At one boundary the junction diverges from the germline segment, which might be a read error. The CDR3 region is CASSLSPPVYGDTF. DNA of the CDR3: TGTGCCAGCAGTCTCAGCCCCCCTGTCTATGGCGACACCTTC. J is TRBJ1-2 and V is TRBV27; D remains ambiguous. CDR3 size: 14 residues. In germline, CDR1 is MNHEY, CDR2 SMNVEV (reference sequence).

This chain uses TRBV11-2 with TRBJ2-7; 8 nucleotides line up with TRBD2. The CDR3 covers 14 residues. V gave up 7 bases and J gave up 6 bases; unmatched junction bases: 11. The V gene's germline CDR1 is SGHAT and CDR2 FQNNGV. The CDR3 reads CASNPSGGQGEQYF. The CDR3 coding sequence is TGTGCCAGCAACCCCTCGGGGGGGCAGGGCGAGCAGTACTTC.

This clonotype turned up a few times. The chain combines TRBV18 with TRBJ1-1; D gene uncertain. The CDR3 is 15 amino acids. The V gene's germline CDR1 is KGHSH and CDR2 LQKENI. Trimming took 0 bases from V and 2 from J, leaving 10 bases between them. DNA for the CDR3: TGTGCCAGCTCACCACCGATGGCGTTCAACACTGAAGCTTTCTTT. The encoded protein is CASSPPMAFNTEAFF. Looking up the rest from reference TRBV18 and TRBJ1-1 gives the full variable domain: NAGVMQNPRHLVRRRGQEARLRCSPMKGHSHVYWYRQLPEEGLKFMVYLQKENIIDESGMPKERFSAEFPKEGPSILRIQQVVRGDSAAYFCASSPPMAFNTEAFFGQGTRLTVV.

This clonotype was observed a handful of times. This rearrangement joins TRBV12-5 to TRBJ2-1; D is unresolved. This CDR3 region has 13 residues. The germline gives CDR1 LGHNT, CDR2 FRNRAP. The germline V and J ends were trimmed by 0 bases and 8 bases, with 8 bases remaining between them. The DNA of the CDR3 is TGTGCTAGTGGTTTGGTCTCGATATATGAGCAGTTCTTC. This sequence encodes CASGLVSIYEQFF.

This clonotype was counted between two and nine times. The CDR3 loop reads CASSPEQGSTEAFF. Here the CDR3 DNA reads TGCGCCAGCAGCCCGGAACAGGGAAGCACTGAAGCTTTCTTT. The J gene is TRBJ1-1, the V gene TRBV5-1; D might be TRBD1 (6 bases). Trimming removed 4 bases at V and 4 bases at J, with 14 bases between. Germline CDR1 and CDR2: SGHRS and YFSETQ. This CDR3 spans 14 amino acids.

The chain combines TRBV6-5 with TRBJ1-1, with TRBD1 as a possible D gene (5 bases). Germline V lookup: CDR1 MNHEY, CDR2 SVGAGI. V was shortened by 0 bases and J by 0 bases, with 8 bases between the two germline ends. There are 15 residues in the CDR3. CDR3 DNA sequence: TGTGCCAGCAGTTACTCGAGACAGATGAACACTGAAGCTTTCTTT. It yields the protein CASSYSRQMNTEAFF.

This clonotype was counted a few times. The chain joins TRBV7-2 to TRBJ2-1; 8 bases are a match to TRBD2. Germline V CDR1 and CDR2: SGHTA, FQGNSA. Trimming at V came to 5 bases and at J to 6 bases, leaving 9 bases not matched to a gene. CDR3 size: 15 residues. The CDR3 is CASSRGLAAGNEQFF. CDR3 bases: TGTGCCAGCAGCCGCGGACTAGCAGCCGGCAATGAGCAGTTCTTC.

This clonotype has just a few counts. The chain uses TRBV3-1 and TRBJ1-2, with 10 positions matching TRBD1. Germline values: CDR1 LGHDT, CDR2 YNNKEL (reference sequence). The CDR3 length is 16 residues. With 3 bases clipped from V and 4 bases from J, the junction kept 8 bases outside the gene matches. The CDR3 sequence: CASSHVPGQGIYGYTF. The CDR3 DNA follows: TGTGCCAGCAGCCATGTCCCGGGACAGGGGATCTATGGCTACACCTTC.

This clonotype occurred many times. The V and J genes are TRBV11-1 and TRBJ2-3; TRBD2 is a possible D gene (5 bases). The germline V gene encodes CDR1 SGHAT and CDR2 FQDESV (reference sequence). This CDR3 contains 18 residues. V was trimmed by 6 bases and J by 4 bases, leaving 26 bases between them. CDR3 region: CASSSAPGIHPPPDTQYF. The CDR3 nucleotides are TGTGCCAGCAGTTCTGCTCCCGGGATCCACCCCCCCCCAGATACGCAGTATTTT.